The 25 T cell receptor beta chains listed next were all sequenced from one sample in a study of T cells of healthy individuals (dated by TCRdb to between 2017 and 2018). Libraries were constructed by 5' RACE. Sequencing took place on an Illumina MiSeq. Through fastp at Q25 and MiXCR, TCRdb rebuilt clones from the public reads, retaining in-frame beta chains. Rows are combined by CDR3 protein, so each entry shows the most common genes and DNA. The sample table shows more than 60,000 distinct CDR3 sequences, and roughly 17% are seen once. The top ten clonotypes cover about 4.7% of the sample. The receptors shown here come from a human donor in good health.

The V and J genes are TRBV6-1 and TRBJ2-1, with D possibly matching TRBD2 (5 bases). In germline, CDR1 is MNHNS, CDR2 SASEGT. This CDR3 has 18 residues. Deletions cut 6 bases from V and 1 base from J, with 22 bases between. CDR3 nucleotide sequence: TGTGCCAGCAGGCGTAGTTCGTTCGAACGGAGGTCCTACAATGAGCAGTTCTTC. Translating gives CASRRSSFERRSYNEQFF.

This rearrangement joins TRBV7-9 to TRBJ1-1; D is unclear. The germline CDR1 and CDR2 sequences are SEHNR and FQNEAQ (reference sequence). CDR3 length equals 13 residues. The V and J ends lost 3 bases and 6 bases respectively, with 11 bases between them. The CDR3 is CASSFWPKAEAFF. The DNA for the CDR3 is TGTGCCAGCAGCTTTTGGCCGAAGGCTGAAGCTTTCTTT.

The chain carries TRBV6-1 and TRBJ2-2; unclear D gene. Between the trimmed V and J ends, which lost 0 bases and 2 bases, there was a span of 16 bases. The V gene's germline CDR1 is MNHNS and CDR2 SASEGT. The CDR3 has 18 residues. CDR3 region: CASSEAPSPPTNTGELFF. The DNA for the CDR3 is TGTGCCAGCAGTGAAGCGCCATCCCCCCCCACCAACACCGGGGAGCTGTTTTTT.

This clonotype occurred a few times. This chain joins TRBV5-1 and TRBJ1-2, with D perhaps matching TRBD1 (6 bases). V lost 4 bases and J lost 4, with 8 bases in between. This CDR3 is built from 12 residues. The germline CDR1 and CDR2 sequences are SGHRS and YFSETQ. CDR3 DNA: TGCGCCAGCAGCCCACAGGGCTATGGCTACACCTTC. It specifies CASSPQGYGYTF. The full variable domain, completed using reference TRBV5-1 and TRBJ1-2, is KAGVTQTPRYLIKTRGQQVTLSCSPISGHRSVSWYQQTPGQGLQFLFEYFSETQRNKGNFPGRFSGRQFSNSRSEMNVSTLELGDSALYLCASSPQGYGYTFGSGTRLTVV.

There are a few counts of this clonotype. This sequence joins TRBV12-3 or TRBV12-4 and TRBJ1-4; a possible D gene is TRBD1 (5 bases). The CDR3 runs 19 residues. V lost 5 bases to trimming and J lost 2 bases, with 24 bases between them. Here the CDR3 DNA reads TGTGCCAGCAGTCCAACCCTTGGGCAGGGAGGTTCGACTAATGAAAAACTGTTTTTT. This gives the protein CASSPTLGQGGSTNEKLFF.

This chain connects TRBV7-9 to TRBJ1-4, with D perhaps matching TRBD1 (5 bases). This CDR3 comprises 11 residues. V lost 5 bases and J lost 13, with 11 bases in between. Germline lookup yields CDR1 SEHNR and CDR2 FQNEAQ (reference sequence). Here the CDR3 reads CASSRGRGLFF. In DNA, the CDR3 is TGTGCCAGCAGCCGGGGCCGGGGACTGTTTTTT.

This clonotype was seen a handful of times. For the CDR3, the DNA is TGCAGTGCCTATAATCTAACTACTGTGTCCTACAATGAGCAGTTCTTC. Translating gives CSAYNLTTVSYNEQFF. V usage is TRBV20-1 and J usage is TRBJ2-1, with no clear D. The CDR3 sequence is 16 residues long. V shed 6 bases and J shed 1 base, with 19 bases lying between them. CDR1 and CDR2 from the germline V gene are DFQATT and SNEGSKA (reference sequence).

The table lists this clonotype with many counts. This chain links TRBV12-3 or TRBV12-4 with TRBJ1-1; D is uncertain. This CDR3 has 13 amino acids. Trimming removed 8 bases at V and 1 base at J, with 11 bases between. CDR3 in amino acids: CASGRRENTEAFF. The CDR3 DNA sequence: TGTGCCAGCGGGCGGAGGGAGAACACTGAAGCTTTCTTT.

This clonotype appeared many times. The chain combines TRBV7-4 with TRBJ2-7, with D perhaps given as TRBD1 or TRBD2 (6 bases each). The length of the CDR3 is 13 residues. Germline-derived CDR1 and CDR2 are SGHVT and SQSDAQ. The V end lost 5 bases, the J end lost 4 bases, and 12 bases lay between the germline ends. The CDR3 spells CASSLRGVYEQYF. The CDR3, as DNA: TGTGCCAGCAGCCTAAGGGGGGTTTACGAGCAGTACTTC.

This clonotype was seen ten or more times. The CDR3 DNA follows: TGTGCCAGCAGTGGTTACAGGGGACCCTCTGGAAACACCATATATTTT. Translation: CASSGYRGPSGNTIYF. The rearrangement links TRBV12-3 or TRBV12-4 to TRBJ1-3; 7 nucleotides line up with TRBD1. The CDR3 runs 16 residues. The V gene end was trimmed by 5 bases and the J gene end by 0 bases; junction bases not matched to a gene: 7.

The chain recombines TRBV4-1 with TRBJ2-3; TRBD2 matches at 7 bases. The CDR3 runs to 16 residues. Per germline, CDR1 MGHRA and CDR2 YSYEKL. V gave up 5 bases and J gave up 0 bases; unmatched junction bases: 8. The CDR3 is CASSITSEPSTDTQYF. The CDR3 DNA reads as TGCGCCAGCAGCATAACTAGCGAGCCTAGCACAGATACGCAGTATTTT.

This clonotype was seen only a few times. The chain is built from TRBV7-4 and TRBJ2-7; the match to TRBD2 covers 12 bases. V dropped 6 bases and J dropped 5; count of bases not matched to a gene: 11. The CDR3 is made up of 16 amino acids. CDR1 and CDR2 from the germline V gene are SGHVT and SQSDAQ. The CDR3 here is CASRNQTSGSSHEQYF. DNA of the CDR3: TGTGCCAGCAGAAATCAGACTAGCGGGAGTTCGCACGAGCAGTACTTC.

This clonotype has a handful of counts. The chain employs TRBV9 and TRBJ2-1; 8 bases agree with TRBD2. V shed 4 bases and J 7 bases; nucleotides not matched to a gene: 10. The CDR3 runs 15 residues. CDR1 is SGDLS, CDR2 YYNGEE, per germline. The CDR3, as DNA: TGTGCCAGCAGCTTAAGCGGGAGAGTGGGTAATGAGCAGTTCTTC. Protein: CASSLSGRVGNEQFF.

This clonotype has a count of ten or more. The chain recombines TRBV27 with TRBJ1-2; 9 nucleotides agree with TRBD1. The CDR3 spans 13 residues. Germline V CDR1 and CDR2: MNHEY, SMNVEV (reference sequence). The V and J ends lost 6 bases and 8 bases, in that order; junction bases with no gene match: 7. CDR3 sequence: CASREQGAGGYTF. The CDR3 bases are TGTGCCAGCAGGGAACAGGGGGCCGGAGGCTACACCTTC.

There are a few counts of this clonotype. The rearrangement links TRBV6-5 to TRBJ2-7; no clear D. In germline, CDR1 is MNHEY, CDR2 SVGAGI. With 7 bases removed from V and 3 bases from J, the gap between germline ends came to 7 bases. The CDR3 loop spans 11 amino acids. CDR3 in DNA: TGTGCCAGCACCCACAGCTACGAGCAGTACTTC. Its protein product is CASTHSYEQYF.

Ten or more counts support this clonotype. The V and J genes are TRBV20-1 and TRBJ2-1; 7 bases agree with TRBD1. V dropped 0 bases and J dropped 7; count of bases not matched to a gene: 6. This CDR3 contains 14 residues. Germline V gene data show CDR1 as DFQATT and CDR2 as SNEGSKA (reference sequence). CDR3 DNA sequence: TGCAGTGCTAGAGATAGGGGACAGCCTAATGAGCAGTTCTTC. Translation: CSARDRGQPNEQFF.

This chain uses TRBV15 with TRBJ2-5, with D perhaps TRBD2 (6 bases). Germline V gives CDR1 LNHNV, CDR2 YYDKDF (reference sequence). The CDR3 runs to 15 residues. Trimming stripped 2 bases from V and 2 bases from J, with 12 bases between. CDR3 nucleotide sequence: TGTGCCACCAGCAGAACCCATGGGGGGCAAGAGACCCAGTACTTC. Its protein product is CATSRTHGGQETQYF.

This rearrangement joins TRBV2 to TRBJ2-5, with 7 positions matching TRBD1. Per germline, CDR1 SNHLY and CDR2 FYNNEI. Germline trimming cut 8 bases from V and 0 bases from J; bases unmatched to any gene: 0. This CDR3 has 12 residues. The DNA of the CDR3 is TGTGCCAGCGGGACAGACCAAGAGACCCAGTACTTC. Protein product: CASGTDQETQYF.

This clonotype was seen a few times. The rearrangement uses TRBV7-9 and TRBJ2-5, with D possibly matching TRBD1 (5 bases). This CDR3 contains 16 residues. Germline V gene sequence: CDR1 SEHNR, CDR2 FQNEAQ (reference sequence). The V end was cut by 1 base, the J end by 1 base, with 13 bases between. The CDR3 nucleotides are TGTGCCAGCAGCTTAGGTTCCAGGGTGTTCCAAGAGACCCAGTACTTC. It codes for CASSLGSRVFQETQYF.

This clonotype was recorded many times. The V and J genes are TRBV4-1 and TRBJ2-1; no clear D gene. Germline V gene sequence: CDR1 MGHRA, CDR2 YSYEKL. Trimming took off 3 bases at V and 15 bases at J, with 12 bases between the two ends. This CDR3 is built from 11 residues. The CDR3 sequence is CASSQAHTRFF. The CDR3 coding sequence is TGCGCCAGCAGCCAGGCCCACACGAGGTTCTTC.

In this sample, this clonotype turned up many times. V and J are TRBV12-3 or TRBV12-4 and TRBJ2-1; 15 bases align to TRBD2. This CDR3 contains 16 residues. V lost 4 bases, J lost 6 bases, and 4 bases stayed unmatched. CDR3 in amino acids: CASSSGTSGRFNEQFF. CDR3 coding DNA: TGTGCCAGCAGTTCCGGGACTAGCGGGAGGTTCAATGAGCAGTTCTTC.

Many counts were recorded for this clonotype. The V call is TRBV12-3 or TRBV12-4, the J call TRBJ1-5; D unresolved. Deletions cut 7 bases from V and 1 base from J, with 8 bases between. CDR3 size: 13 residues. As DNA, the CDR3 is TGTGCCAGCACATTTGGCAGCAATCAGCCCCAGCATTTT. It yields the protein CASTFGSNQPQHF.

The CDR3 loop reads CASSQVTDRGYTF. For the CDR3, the DNA is TGTGCCAGCAGCCAAGTAACAGACCGCGGCTACACCTTC. The gene calls are TRBV3-1 and TRBJ1-2; D is unclear. The V and J ends lost 1 base and 8 bases respectively, with 11 bases between them. The CDR3 length is 13 residues. Germline CDR1 and CDR2: LGHDT and YNNKEL (reference sequence).

This clonotype was seen repeatedly, ten times or more. The V gene is TRBV27, the J gene TRBJ2-7; 7 bases agree with TRBD2. Trimming at V came to 6 bases and at J to 4 bases, leaving 0 bases not matched to a gene. The CDR3 length is 11 residues. CDR1 is MNHEY and CDR2 is SMNVEV in the germline V gene (reference sequence). The chain's CDR3 is CASRGGYEQYF. CDR3 bases: TGTGCCAGCAGGGGGGGGTACGAGCAGTACTTC.

The V and J genes are TRBV25-1 and TRBJ2-5, with 7 bases lining up with TRBD1. J lost 8 bases, V lost 5 bases, and 14 bases had no gene match. The CDR3 length is 15 residues. Per germline, CDR1 MGHDK and CDR2 SYGVNS. This CDR3 reads CASSPSTGVDGTQYF. DNA of the CDR3: TGTGCCAGCAGTCCGTCTACAGGGGTGGATGGAACCCAGTACTTC.